These T cell receptor beta chains were read from a single sample in a study of blood T cell repertoires in COVID-19. Sequencing used immunoSEQ multiplex PCR; TCRdb keeps in-frame clones, though not all of them. The sample has some 120,000 clones; 81% are singletons. Input material: peripheral blood. Receptors originate from a man younger than 45 with COVID-19, enrolled during active disease. Both conserved end residues are part of each CDR3. Some rows mark clone size as missing; the rest say once, few, many or name a class of expanded clone.

CDR3 protein: CASSPRGTPPLHF
V gene: TRBV11-3
clone size: -

CDR3 protein: CASSRGRQGDTEAFF
V gene: TRBV7-8
clone size: -

CDR3 protein: CASAGEYGYTF
V gene: TRBV2
clone size: -

CDR3 protein: CASSLGAATNEKLFF
V gene: TRBV28
clone size: -

CDR3 protein: CASSFRDRVKFQQYF
V gene: TRBV2
clone size: -

CDR3 protein: CASSRDSFDRYYGYTF
V gene: TRBV5-1
clone size: -

CDR3 protein: CASDGERSTDTQYF
V gene: TRBV6-5
clone size: -

CDR3 protein: CASSWRGLHYYEQYF
V gene: TRBV21-1
clone size: -

CDR3 protein: CASSLSGGSEQFF
V gene: TRBV12-3/TRBV12-4
clone size: -

CDR3 protein: CASSVTSGSSYNEQFF
V gene: TRBV9
clone size: -

CDR3 protein: CASSEGLENSPLHF
V gene: TRBV6-1
clone size: -

CDR3 protein: CASSAGDRGPGELFF
V gene: TRBV9
clone size: once

CDR3 protein: CASSLLAGETGELFF
V gene: TRBV28
clone size: -

CDR3 protein: CASSLVPLAGNSYEQYF
V gene: TRBV5-1
clone size: -

CDR3 protein: CASSLQGLPNGYTF
V gene: TRBV28
clone size: few

CDR3 protein: CASSQDYRGSEQYF
V gene: TRBV4-1
clone size: once

CDR3 protein: CASSLNGVTSGKVADTQYF
V gene: TRBV7-3
clone size: -

CDR3 protein: CASTPLELSTDTQYF
V gene: TRBV11-2
clone size: -

CDR3 protein: CASSRGTGGTEAFF
V gene: TRBV5-4
clone size: once

CDR3 protein: CASSSGHQRNTEAFF
V gene: TRBV4-1
clone size: -

CDR3 protein: CASSTLDRSPLHF
V gene: TRBV19
clone size: -

CDR3 protein: CASSQDPTGEVAQPQHF
V gene: TRBV4-1
clone size: -

CDR3 protein: CASRATSAEGNEQFF
V gene: TRBV2
clone size: -

CDR3 protein: CASSPRLDTYNEQFF
V gene: TRBV18
clone size: few

CDR3 protein: CASSYMRDSAYEQYF
V gene: TRBV6-2/TRBV6-3
clone size: -

CDR3 protein: CASSYSPDRNYGYTF
V gene: TRBV27
clone size: -